This T cell receptor beta chain was sequenced for a study of blood T cell repertoires in COVID-19. Study as a whole: Donors in the United States, Italy and Spain gave samples during acute or convalescent COVID-19. T cells, B-cell-depleted T cells, or PBMCs supplied cDNA or gDNA.

Original methodology: Estimated nucleated cell counts came from reference gene primer amplification. The assay was immunoSEQ multiplex PCR, and TCRdb's table has in-frame clones only and misses some. V and J calls and clone size are those listed in that table; D and trimming were worked out from the DNA. The repertoire holds 100,000 to 150,000 clones, with around 88% as singletons. Trimming removed 4 bases at V and 8 bases at J, with 13 bases between. Germline-derived CDR1 and CDR2 are SGDLS and YYNGEE. CDR3 size: 13 residues. The origin of this receptor is a human donor in a cohort sampled during active COVID-19. Sequenced sample: peripheral blood. This chain connects TRBV9 to TRBJ1-5; D uncertain. The CDR3: CASSRAPEEPQHF. The CDR3 region has the DNA TGTGCCAGCAGCCGTGCCCCGGAGGAGCCCCAGCATTTT. Full variable domain (remainder filled in from reference TRBV9 and TRBJ1-5): DSGVTQTPKHLITATGQRVTLRCSPRSGDLSVYWYQQSLDQGLQFLIQYYNGEERAKGNILERFSAQQFPDLHSELNLSSLELGDSALYFCASSRAPEEPQHFGDGTRLSIL.